This T cell receptor (beta chain) was found in a study of T-cell reconstitution after alpha-beta-depleted transplantation in children. Overall study findings and caveats: TCRbeta diversity was high at day 60 in some patients (a result of surviving recipient T cells and thymic progenitors).

Molecular barcoding with unique molecular identifiers was used for the TCRbeta library. TCRdb re-derived calls from the PCR reads in MiXCR, one entry per CDR3 protein. The sample includes 480,000 or so distinct CDR3 sequences, 8% to 11% of them seen just once. Ten or more counts support this clonotype. Its antigen is still unknown. This material consisted of PBMCs, taken before TCRalphabeta/CD19-depleted stem cell transplant. The clonotype comes from a child aged 2-15 years with inherited bone marrow failure, due to receive a stem cell transplant.

CDR3 residues: CASSQASRGPYEQYF. The CDR3 DNA sequence: TGCGCCAGCAGCCAAGCGAGTAGGGGCCCCTACGAGCAGTACTTC. The rearrangement joins TRBV4-3 to TRBJ2-7, with TRBD1 as a possible D gene (5 bases). The CDR3 spans 15 residues. Trimming took 1 base from V and 2 from J, leaving 12 bases between them. The V gene's germline CDR1 is LGHNA and CDR2 YSLEER.